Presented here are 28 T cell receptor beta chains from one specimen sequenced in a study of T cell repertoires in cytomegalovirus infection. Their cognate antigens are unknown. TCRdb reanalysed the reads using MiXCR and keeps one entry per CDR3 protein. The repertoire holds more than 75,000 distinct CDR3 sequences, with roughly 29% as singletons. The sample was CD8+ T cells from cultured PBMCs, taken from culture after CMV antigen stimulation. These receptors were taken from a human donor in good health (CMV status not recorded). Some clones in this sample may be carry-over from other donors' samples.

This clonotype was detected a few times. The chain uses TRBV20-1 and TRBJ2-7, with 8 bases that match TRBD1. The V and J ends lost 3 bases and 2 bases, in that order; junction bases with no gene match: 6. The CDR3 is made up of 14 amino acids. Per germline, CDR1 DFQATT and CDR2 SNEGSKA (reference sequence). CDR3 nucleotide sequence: TGCAGTGCTAGTCGGATGGACAGGGCCTACGAGCAGTACTTC. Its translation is CSASRMDRAYEQYF.

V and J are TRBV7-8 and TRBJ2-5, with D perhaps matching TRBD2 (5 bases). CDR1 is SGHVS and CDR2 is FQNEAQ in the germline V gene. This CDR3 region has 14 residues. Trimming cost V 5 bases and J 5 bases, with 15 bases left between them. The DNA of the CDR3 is TGTGCCAGCAGCCCTTGGACTGAAATGGAGACCCAGTACTTC. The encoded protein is CASSPWTEMETQYF. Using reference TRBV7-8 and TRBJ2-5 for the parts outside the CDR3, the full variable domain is GAGVSQSPRYKVAKRGQDVALRCDPISGHVSLFWYQQALGQGPEFLTYFQNEAQLDKSGLPSDRFFAERPEGSVSTLKIQRTQQEDSAVYLCASSPWTEMETQYFGPGTRLLVL.

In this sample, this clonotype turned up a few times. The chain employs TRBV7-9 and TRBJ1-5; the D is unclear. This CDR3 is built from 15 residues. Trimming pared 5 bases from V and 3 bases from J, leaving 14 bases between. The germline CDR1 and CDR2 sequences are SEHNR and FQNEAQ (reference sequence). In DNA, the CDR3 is TGTGCCAGCAGCAAGTCAGGTCTTTACAATCAGCCCCAGCATTTT. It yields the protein CASSKSGLYNQPQHF.

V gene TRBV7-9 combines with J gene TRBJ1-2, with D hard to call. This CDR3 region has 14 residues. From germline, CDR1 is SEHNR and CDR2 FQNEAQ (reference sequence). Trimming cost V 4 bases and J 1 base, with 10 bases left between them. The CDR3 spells CASSYPGLNYGYTF. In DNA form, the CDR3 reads TGTGCCAGCAGCTATCCAGGCCTTAACTATGGCTACACCTTC.

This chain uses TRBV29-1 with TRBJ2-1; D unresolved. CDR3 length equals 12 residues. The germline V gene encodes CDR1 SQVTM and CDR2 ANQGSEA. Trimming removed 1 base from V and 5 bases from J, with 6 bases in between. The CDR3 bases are TGCAGCGTTGAAGGTCAGAACAATGAGCAGTTCTTC. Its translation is CSVEGQNNEQFF.

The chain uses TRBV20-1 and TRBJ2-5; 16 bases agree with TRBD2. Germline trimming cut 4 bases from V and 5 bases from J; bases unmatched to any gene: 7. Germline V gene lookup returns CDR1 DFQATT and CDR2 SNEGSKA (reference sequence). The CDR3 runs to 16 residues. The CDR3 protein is CSATGTSGGATETQYF. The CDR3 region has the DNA TGCAGTGCTACCGGGACTAGCGGGGGGGCCACGGAGACCCAGTACTTC.

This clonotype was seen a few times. The CDR3 DNA sequence: TGCAGTGCTAGCAGGGACAGGGGGAATAATCAGCCCCAGCATTTT. Amino acids: CSASRDRGNNQPQHF. The chain recombines TRBV20-1 with TRBJ1-5, with 11 bases that match TRBD1. The CDR3 spans 15 residues. Trimming removed 3 bases from V and 4 bases from J; junction bases left unmatched: 5. Germline lookup yields CDR1 DFQATT and CDR2 SNEGSKA (reference sequence).

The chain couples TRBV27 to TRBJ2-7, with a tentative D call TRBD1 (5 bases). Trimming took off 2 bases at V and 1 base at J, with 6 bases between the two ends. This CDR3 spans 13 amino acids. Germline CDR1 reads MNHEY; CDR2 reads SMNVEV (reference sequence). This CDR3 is CASSLDSSYEQYF. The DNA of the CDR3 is TGTGCCAGCAGTTTAGACAGTTCCTACGAGCAGTACTTC.

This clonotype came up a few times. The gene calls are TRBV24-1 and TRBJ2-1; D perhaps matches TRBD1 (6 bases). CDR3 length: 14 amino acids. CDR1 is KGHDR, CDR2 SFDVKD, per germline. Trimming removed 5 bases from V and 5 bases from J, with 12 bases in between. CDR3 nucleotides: TGTGCCACCAGTGTCAACAGGGTCCACAATGAGCAGTTCTTC. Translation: CATSVNRVHNEQFF.

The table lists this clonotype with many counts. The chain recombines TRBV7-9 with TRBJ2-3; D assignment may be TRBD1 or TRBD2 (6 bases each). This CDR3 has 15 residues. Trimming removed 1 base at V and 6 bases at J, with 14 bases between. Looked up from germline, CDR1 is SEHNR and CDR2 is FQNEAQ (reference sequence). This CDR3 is CASSLVDGGLDTQYF. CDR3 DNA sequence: TGTGCCAGCAGCTTAGTCGATGGGGGGCTGGATACGCAGTATTTT.

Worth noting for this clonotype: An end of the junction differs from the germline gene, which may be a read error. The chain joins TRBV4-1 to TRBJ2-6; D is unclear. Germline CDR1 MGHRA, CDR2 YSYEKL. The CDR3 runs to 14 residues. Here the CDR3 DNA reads TGTGCCAGCAGCCCCCAATCTGGGGCCAACGTCCTGACTTTC. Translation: CASSPQSGANVLTF.

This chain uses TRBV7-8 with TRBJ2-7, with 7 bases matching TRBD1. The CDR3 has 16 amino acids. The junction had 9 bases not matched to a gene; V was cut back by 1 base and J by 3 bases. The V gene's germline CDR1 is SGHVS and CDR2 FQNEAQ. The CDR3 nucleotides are TGTGCCAGCAGCTTAGGAACGGGACAGTTTGGCTACGAGCAGTACTTC. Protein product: CASSLGTGQFGYEQYF.

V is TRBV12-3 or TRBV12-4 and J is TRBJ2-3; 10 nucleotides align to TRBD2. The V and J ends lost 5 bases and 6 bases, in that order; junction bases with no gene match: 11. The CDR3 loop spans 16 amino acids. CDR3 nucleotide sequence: TGTGCCAGCAGTCCCCTGATAGCGGGGGGAAGGGATACGCAGTATTTT. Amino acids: CASSPLIAGGRDTQYF.

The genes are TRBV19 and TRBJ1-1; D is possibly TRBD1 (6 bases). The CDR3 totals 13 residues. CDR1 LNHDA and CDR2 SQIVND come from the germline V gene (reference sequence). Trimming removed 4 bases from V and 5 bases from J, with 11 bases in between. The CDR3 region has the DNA TGTGCCAGTAGTACAGGGGTGGGAACTGAAGCTTTCTTT. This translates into CASSTGVGTEAFF.

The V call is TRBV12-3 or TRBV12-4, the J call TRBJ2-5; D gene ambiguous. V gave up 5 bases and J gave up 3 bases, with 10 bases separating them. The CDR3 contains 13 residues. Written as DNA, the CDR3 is TGTGCCAGCAGTGCGAGGACGGAAGAGACCCAGTACTTC. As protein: CASSARTEETQYF.

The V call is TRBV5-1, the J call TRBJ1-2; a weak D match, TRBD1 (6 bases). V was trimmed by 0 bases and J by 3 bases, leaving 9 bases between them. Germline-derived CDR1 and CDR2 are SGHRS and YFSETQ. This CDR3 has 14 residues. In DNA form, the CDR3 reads TGCGCCAGCAGCTTGGGGTCAGGGGACTATGGCTACACCTTC. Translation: CASSLGSGDYGYTF.

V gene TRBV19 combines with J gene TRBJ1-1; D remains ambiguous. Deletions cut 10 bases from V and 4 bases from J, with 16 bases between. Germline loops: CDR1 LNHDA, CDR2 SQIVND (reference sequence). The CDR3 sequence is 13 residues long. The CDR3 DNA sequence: TGTGCCACCCAAAAGCGGGGATCCACTGAAGCTTTCTTT. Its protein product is CATQKRGSTEAFF.

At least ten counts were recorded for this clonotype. Here the CDR3 reads CSASQRGAYEQYF. CDR3 coding DNA: TGCAGTGCTAGTCAGCGGGGAGCCTACGAGCAGTACTTC. The chain carries TRBV20-1 and TRBJ2-7; 7 bases agree with TRBD2. There are 13 residues in the CDR3. J gave up 2 bases and V 3 bases, and 4 bases lay outside the gene matches. Germline CDR1 is DFQATT and CDR2 is SNEGSKA (reference sequence).

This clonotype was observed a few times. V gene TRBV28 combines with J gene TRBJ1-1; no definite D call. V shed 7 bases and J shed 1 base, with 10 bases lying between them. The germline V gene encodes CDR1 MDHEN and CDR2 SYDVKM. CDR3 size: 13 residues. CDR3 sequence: CASTPRRNTEAFF. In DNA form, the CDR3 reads TGTGCCAGCACCCCGCGCCGGAACACTGAAGCTTTCTTT.

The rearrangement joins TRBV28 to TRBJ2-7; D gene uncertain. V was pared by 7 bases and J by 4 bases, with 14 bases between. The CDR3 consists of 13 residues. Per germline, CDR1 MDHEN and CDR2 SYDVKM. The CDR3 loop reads CASNKFGIYEQYF. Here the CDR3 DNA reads TGTGCCAGCAACAAATTCGGTATTTACGAGCAGTACTTC.

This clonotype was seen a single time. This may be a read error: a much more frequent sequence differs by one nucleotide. The CDR3: CASSLWAEGDQPQHF. The CDR3 bases are TGTGCCAGCAGCTTATGGGCAGAGGGCGATCAGCCCCAGCATTTT. The J gene is TRBJ1-5, the V gene TRBV7-6; D remains unclear. The CDR3 runs to 15 residues. V was clipped by 2 bases and J by 5 bases, with 13 bases between them. Germline CDR1 and CDR2: SGHVS and FNYEAQ.

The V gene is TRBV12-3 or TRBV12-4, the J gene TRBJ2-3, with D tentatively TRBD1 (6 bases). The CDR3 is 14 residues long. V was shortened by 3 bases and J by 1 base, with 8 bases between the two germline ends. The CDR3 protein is CASSFAGGTDTQYF. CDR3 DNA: TGTGCCAGCAGTTTCGCAGGGGGCACAGATACGCAGTATTTT.

Here the CDR3 DNA reads TGTGCCAGCACCTCGACAGGGACCAACACTGAAGCTTTCTTT. Translation: CASTSTGTNTEAFF. The chain recombines TRBV12-3 or TRBV12-4 with TRBJ1-1; 7 bases line up with TRBD1. J lost 2 bases, V lost 7 bases, and 7 bases had no gene match. This CDR3 is built from 14 residues.

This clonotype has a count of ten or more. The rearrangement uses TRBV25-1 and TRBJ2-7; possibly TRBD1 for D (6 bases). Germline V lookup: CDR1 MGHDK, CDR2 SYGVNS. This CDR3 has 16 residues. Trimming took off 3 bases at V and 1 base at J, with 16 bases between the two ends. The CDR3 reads CASSDPAGTSSYEQYF. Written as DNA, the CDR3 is TGTGCCAGCAGTGACCCCGCCGGGACATCTTCCTACGAGCAGTACTTC.

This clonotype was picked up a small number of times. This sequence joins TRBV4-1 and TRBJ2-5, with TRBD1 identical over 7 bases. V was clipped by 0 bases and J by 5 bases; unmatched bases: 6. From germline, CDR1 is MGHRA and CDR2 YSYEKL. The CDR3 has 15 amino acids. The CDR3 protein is CASSQDRGSGETQYF. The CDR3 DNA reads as TGCGCCAGCAGCCAAGACAGGGGGAGCGGCGAGACCCAGTACTTC.

The DNA for the CDR3 is TGTGCCAGCAGCGAAAGGTCGGCCGGGATATTTCATCAGCCCCAGCATTTT. Amino acid sequence: CASSERSAGIFHQPQHF. This chain links TRBV7-8 with TRBJ1-5; the D is unclear. This CDR3 comprises 17 residues. In germline, CDR1 is SGHVS, CDR2 FQNEAQ. V lost 5 bases and J lost 5, with 22 bases in between.

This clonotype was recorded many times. The CDR3 here is CASSWLAGLQETQYF. CDR3 DNA: TGTGCCAGCAGTTGGCTAGCGGGGCTCCAAGAGACCCAGTACTTC. The V gene is TRBV12-3 or TRBV12-4, the J gene TRBJ2-5; 9 bases are shared with TRBD2. V gave up 4 bases and J gave up 1 base; unmatched junction bases: 4. CDR3 length equals 15 residues.

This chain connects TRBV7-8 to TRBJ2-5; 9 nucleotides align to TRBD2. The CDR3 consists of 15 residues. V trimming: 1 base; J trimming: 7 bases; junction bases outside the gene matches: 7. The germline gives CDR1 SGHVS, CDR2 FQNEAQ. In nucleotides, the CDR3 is TGTGCCAGCAGCTTAGGACTAGCGGAATTAGGGACCCAGTACTTC. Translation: CASSLGLAELGTQYF.